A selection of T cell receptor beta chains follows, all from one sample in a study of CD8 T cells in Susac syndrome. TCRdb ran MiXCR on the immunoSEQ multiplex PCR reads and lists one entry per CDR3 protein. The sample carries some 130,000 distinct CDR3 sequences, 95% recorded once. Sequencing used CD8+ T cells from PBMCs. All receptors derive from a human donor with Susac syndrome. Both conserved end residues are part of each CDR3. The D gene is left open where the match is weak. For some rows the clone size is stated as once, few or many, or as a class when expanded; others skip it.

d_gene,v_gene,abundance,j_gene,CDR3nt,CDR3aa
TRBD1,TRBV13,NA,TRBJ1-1,TGTGCCAGCAGCGGACAGGGGGAGAACACTGAAGCTTTCTTT,CASSGQGENTEAFF
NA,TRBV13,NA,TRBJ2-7,TGTGCCAGCAGCCTCCAAGAGATCAGGGACGAGCAGTACTTC,CASSLQEIRDEQYF
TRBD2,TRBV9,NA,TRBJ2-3,TGTGCCAGCAGCACTACTCGACTAGCGGGGAGCACAGATACGCAGTATTTT,CASSTTRLAGSTDTQYF
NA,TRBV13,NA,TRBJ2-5,TGTGCCAGCAGCTTAGGGCGGGATGGTGAGACCCAGTACTTC,CASSLGRDGETQYF
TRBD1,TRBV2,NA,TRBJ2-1,TGTGCCAGCAGTACAGGGGTCTATGAGCAGTTCTTC,CASSTGVYEQFF
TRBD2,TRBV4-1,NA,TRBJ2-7,TGCGCCAGCAGCCACATGCCGGGACTAGCCGAATACGAGCAGTACTTC,CASSHMPGLAEYEQYF
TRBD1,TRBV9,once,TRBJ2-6,TGTGCTAGCCTACCCGGGACAGGGGGCTCTGGGGCCAACGTCCTGACTTTC,CASLPGTGGSGANVLTF
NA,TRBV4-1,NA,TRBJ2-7,TGCGCCAGCAGCCTCGCCGCACATGACGAGCAGTACTTC,CASSLAAHDEQYF
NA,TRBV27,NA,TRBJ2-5,TGTGCCAGCAGTTTATTCAACCAAGAGACCCAGTACTTC,CASSLFNQETQYF
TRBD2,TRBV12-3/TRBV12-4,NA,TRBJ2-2,TGTGCCAGCAGTCTAGATCCGGGACTAGCGACGACCGGGGAGCTGTTTTTT,CASSLDPGLATTGELFF
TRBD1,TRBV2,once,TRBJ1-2,TGTGCCAGCAGGGGACAGTTTTATGGCTACACCTTC,CASRGQFYGYTF
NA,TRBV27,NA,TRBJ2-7,TGTGCCAGCAGTCCGGGGGAGGTACACTACGAGCAGTACTTC,CASSPGEVHYEQYF
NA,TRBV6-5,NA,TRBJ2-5,TGTGCCACCTGGGAGGGGGGGAGGGAGACCCAGTACTTC,CATWEGGRETQYF
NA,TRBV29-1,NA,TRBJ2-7,TGCAGCGTTCTGACGCAGTCCTACGAGCAGTACTTC,CSVLTQSYEQYF
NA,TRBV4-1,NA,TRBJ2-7,TGCGCCAGCAGCCAAGATCAAGCCTACGAGCAGTACTTC,CASSQDQAYEQYF
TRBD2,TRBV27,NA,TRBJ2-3,TGTGCCAGCAGTGGCGGACTAGCGGTACGAGATACGCAGTATTTT,CASSGGLAVRDTQYF